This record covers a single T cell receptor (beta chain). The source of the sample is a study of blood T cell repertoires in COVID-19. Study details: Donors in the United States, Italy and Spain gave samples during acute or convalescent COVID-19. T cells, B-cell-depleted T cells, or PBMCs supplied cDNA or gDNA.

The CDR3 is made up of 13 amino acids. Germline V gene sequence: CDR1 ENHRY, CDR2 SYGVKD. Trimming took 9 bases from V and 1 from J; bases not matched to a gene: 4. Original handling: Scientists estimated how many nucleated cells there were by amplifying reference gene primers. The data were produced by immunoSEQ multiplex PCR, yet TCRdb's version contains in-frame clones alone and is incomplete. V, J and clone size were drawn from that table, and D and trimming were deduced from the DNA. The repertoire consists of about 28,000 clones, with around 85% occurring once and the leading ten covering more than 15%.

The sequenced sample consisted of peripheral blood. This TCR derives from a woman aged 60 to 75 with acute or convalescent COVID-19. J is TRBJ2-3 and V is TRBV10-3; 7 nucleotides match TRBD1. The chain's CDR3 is CAITGTGTDTQYF. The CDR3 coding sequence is TGTGCCATAACCGGGACAGGCACAGATACGCAGTATTTT.